This TCR beta chain originates from a study of shared T cell receptors in the human thymus. Germline assignment: CDR1 MGHRA and CDR2 YSYEKL. This CDR3 spans 17 amino acids. The ends were cut back, 0 bases at V and 7 bases at J, with 19 bases in the middle. The assay was immunoSEQ multiplex PCR, and TCRdb's table has in-frame clones only and misses some. The sample has 650,000 to 950,000 clones, roughly 88% seen once. This sample was also put to use in a study of human thymus T cells. From that second work: In corrective heart surgery, resections were taken, and these provided the thymus tissue. Related research examined unrelated individuals and reported that their thymic repertoires overlapped highly.

The chain employs TRBV4-1 and TRBJ1-5; D gene unclear. The receptor's source is a girl in the first two years of life with a congenital heart defect. Sequenced sample: thymocytes. DNA for the CDR3: TGCGCCAGCAGCCAAGATGGATTTCCCGGGGTTCGCCAGCCCCAGCATTTT. Residues: CASSQDGFPGVRQPQHF.